This T cell receptor (beta chain) was retrieved from a study of blood T cell repertoires in COVID-19. On the study more broadly: Samples came from the United States, Italy and Spain, spanning acute and convalescent COVID-19. From T cells, B-cell-depleted T cells, or PBMCs came the material, which was cDNA or gDNA.

As handled by the study authors: Reference gene primer amplification gave estimated nucleated cell counts. Measured with immunoSEQ multiplex PCR; TCRdb has only the in-frame clones, and not every one. V, J and clone size derive from that table, while D and trimming were established from the DNA sequence. The table lists more than 95,000 clones, about 90% of them singletons. The length of the CDR3 is 13 residues. Germline CDR1 reads SEHNR; CDR2 reads FQNEAQ (reference sequence). After removal of 5 bases from V and 5 bases from J, the junction contained 3 bases not matched to a gene. The chain joins TRBV7-9 to TRBJ2-5; 9 nucleotides align to TRBD1. The sample was peripheral blood. This receptor was taken from a human donor in a cohort sampled during active COVID-19. The CDR3 coding sequence is TGTGCCAGCAGCGGGACAGGGAGGGAGACCCAGTACTTC. This translates into CASSGTGRETQYF.